A single sample gave rise to the 26 T cell receptor beta chains below, sequenced in a study of vaccination and CD4 T cells after COVID-19 (dated by TCRdb to the early 2020s). Explained via the paper, the treatment or condition label denotes: approximately 10-day PBMC culture with coronavirus spike peptide pools or control peptides (ViraFEST assay). These receptors lack a known antigen. The library relied on PCR. TCRdb names Illumina iSeq 100 as the instrument used. At the Johns Hopkins FTIC core, DNA from the cultured CD4+ T cells underwent TCR sequencing with the Oncomine TCR Beta short-read assay. The public sequencing data were trimmed at Q25 with fastp and processed into clonotypes with MiXCR by TCRdb, which kept only in-frame beta chains. CDR3 protein sequences are deduplicated, and each keeps its most common genes and DNA. This sample lists approximately 11,000 distinct CDR3 sequences; roughly 65% were detected once. The top ten hold 9.5% to 15% of the sample.

Sequencing input: CD4+ T cells from blood, cultured in vitro. The receptors shown here come from a human donor who had recovered from COVID-19.

This clonotype was recorded a few times. The chain is built from TRBV20-1 and TRBJ2-2, with 7 bases matching TRBD2. The junction had 0 bases not matched to a gene; V was cut back by 3 bases and J by 5 bases. In germline, CDR1 is DFQATT, CDR2 SNEGSKA (reference sequence). The CDR3 extends over 12 amino acids. CDR3 amino acids: CSASGRTGELFF. The CDR3 bases are TGCAGTGCTAGCGGGAGGACCGGGGAGCTGTTTTTT.

This clonotype was detected once. This chain links TRBV28 with TRBJ2-7, with 13 bases fitting TRBD2. CDR3 length equals 15 residues. Germline V gives CDR1 MDHEN, CDR2 SYDVKM. Trimming took 6 bases from V and 4 from J; bases not matched to a gene: 6. Here the CDR3 DNA reads TGTGCCAGCAGCCTGGGACTAGCGGGAAGGTACGAGCAGTACTTC. It specifies CASSLGLAGRYEQYF. The whole variable domain, filled in from reference TRBV28 and TRBJ2-7, reads DVKVTQSSRYLVKRTGEKVFLECVQDMDHENMFWYRQDPGLGLRLIYFSYDVKMKEKGDIPEGYSVSREKKERFSLILESASTNQTSMYLCASSLGLAGRYEQYFGPGTRLTVT.

The CDR3 spells CASSLRSGGMETQYF. The CDR3 nucleotides are TGTGCCAGCAGTCTACGATCGGGAGGTATGGAGACCCAGTACTTC. The chain employs TRBV27 and TRBJ2-5, with 7 bases that match TRBD2. Germline loops: CDR1 MNHEY, CDR2 SMNVEV (reference sequence). There are 15 residues in the CDR3. V was clipped by 5 bases and J by 5 bases; unmatched bases: 11.

This clonotype was counted a few times. The V call is TRBV10-3, the J call TRBJ1-6; TRBD1 agrees at 9 bases. Germline CDR1 is ENHRY and CDR2 is SYGVKD. V was pared by 5 bases and J by 6 bases, with 2 bases of the junction left unmatched. This CDR3 spans 14 amino acids. CDR3 DNA sequence: TGTGCCATCAGTACGGGACAGGGTAATTCACCCCTCCACTTT. It translates to CAISTGQGNSPLHF.

V and J are TRBV20-1 and TRBJ1-2; 7 nucleotides match TRBD1. The V and J ends lost 5 bases and 4 bases, in that order; junction bases with no gene match: 16. Germline V gene data show CDR1 as DFQATT and CDR2 as SNEGSKA (reference sequence). The CDR3 spans 16 residues. In DNA, the CDR3 is TGCAGTGCTGGACCGACAGGGTCGGTAACGGGCTATGGCTACACCTTC. Translating it yields CSAGPTGSVTGYGYTF.

This chain connects TRBV28 to TRBJ1-2, with D perhaps TRBD1 (6 bases). CDR3 length: 15 residues. V lost 6 bases, J lost 0 bases, and 14 bases lay in between. CDR1 and CDR2 from the germline V gene are MDHEN and SYDVKM. The CDR3 here is CASRAYTGSNYGYTF. DNA for the CDR3: TGTGCCAGCAGGGCTTATACAGGGTCTAACTATGGCTACACCTTC.

This clonotype was recorded a few times. V and J are TRBV24-1 and TRBJ1-2; D possibly corresponds to TRBD1 (5 bases). The CDR3 has 13 amino acids. Germline CDR1 is KGHDR and CDR2 is SFDVKD. With 7 bases removed from V and 8 bases from J, the gap between germline ends came to 16 bases. CDR3 protein: CATSLRAGGGYTF. The CDR3 nucleotides read TGTGCCACCAGCCTTAGAGCGGGGGGAGGCTACACCTTC.

V is TRBV27 and J is TRBJ2-1; D gene uncertain. The last part of the DNA fits TRBJ2-7 better; the J call may be wrong. This CDR3 comprises 15 residues. CDR1 and CDR2 (germline): MNHEY, SMNVEV (reference sequence). Written as DNA, the CDR3 is TGTGCCAGCAGGTCTTTAGGCGGCTTCTCCTACGAGCAGTACTTC. It translates to CASRSLGGFSYEQYF.

V usage is TRBV6-2 or TRBV6-3 and J usage is TRBJ1-6; no reliable D call. The V end lost 7 bases, the J end lost 10 bases, and 17 bases lay between the germline ends. The CDR3 is 14 amino acids. CDR1 and CDR2 from the germline V gene are MNHEY and SVGEGT. In DNA, the CDR3 is TGTGCCAGCATCGACCGGAGGGTTTACTCACCCCTCCACTTT. Translating gives CASIDRRVYSPLHF.

The chain has TRBV6-1 and TRBJ1-1; TRBD1 agrees at 7 bases. Looked up from germline, CDR1 is MNHNS and CDR2 is SASEGT. The V and J ends lost 6 bases and 0 bases, in that order; junction bases with no gene match: 7. The CDR3 loop spans 15 amino acids. CDR3 protein: CASRTGTVLNTEAFF. The CDR3 DNA sequence: TGTGCCAGCAGGACCGGGACAGTGTTGAACACTGAAGCTTTCTTT.

This clonotype was seen just once. The gene calls are TRBV6-5 and TRBJ1-6; 9 positions match TRBD1. V trimming: 3 bases; J trimming: 7 bases; junction bases outside the gene matches: 7. This CDR3 is built from 16 residues. Germline CDR1 reads MNHEY; CDR2 reads SVGAGI. The CDR3 here is CASSYSRDRANSPLHF. The CDR3 bases are TGTGCCAGCAGTTATTCCCGGGACAGGGCCAATTCACCCCTCCACTTT.

The V and J genes are TRBV7-9 and TRBJ2-1; D is unresolved. V was trimmed by 1 base and J by 9 bases, leaving 4 bases between them. Looked up from germline, CDR1 is SEHNR and CDR2 is FQNEAQ (reference sequence). This CDR3 is 11 amino acids long. The CDR3 here is CASSLVGEQFF. Written as DNA, the CDR3 is TGTGCCAGCAGCTTAGTCGGTGAGCAGTTCTTC.

V is TRBV20-1 and J is TRBJ2-5, with a possible D match to TRBD1 (6 bases). V gave up 6 bases and J gave up 1 base, with 15 bases separating them. Germline values: CDR1 DFQATT, CDR2 SNEGSKA (reference sequence). The CDR3 runs to 14 residues. The DNA of the CDR3 is TGCAGTGCCACCGGGCAGGGGTCCCAAGAGACCCAGTACTTC. Protein product: CSATGQGSQETQYF.

This rearrangement joins TRBV20-1 to TRBJ1-5; no reliable D call. V was pared by 3 bases and J by 5 bases, with 8 bases between. The CDR3 has 12 residues. Germline CDR1 reads DFQATT; CDR2 reads SNEGSKA (reference sequence). The CDR3 sequence is CSASDRDQPQHF. The CDR3 DNA is TGCAGTGCTAGCGATAGGGATCAGCCCCAGCATTTT.

V is TRBV20-1 and J is TRBJ1-1; weak D call: TRBD1 (6 bases). V gave up 1 base and J gave up 1 base, with 13 bases separating them. The CDR3 length is 15 residues. CDR1 is DFQATT and CDR2 is SNEGSKA in the germline V gene (reference sequence). DNA for the CDR3: TGCAGTGCTAGAGCAACCAGGGGCAAGAACACTGAAGCTTTCTTT. Translated: CSARATRGKNTEAFF.

The V call is TRBV20-1, the J call TRBJ1-1; D gene unclear. Deletions cut 1 base from V and 7 bases from J, with 13 bases between. CDR1 and CDR2 (germline): DFQATT, SNEGSKA (reference sequence). This CDR3 comprises 13 residues. CDR3 loop: CSARVEPRDEAFF. In DNA form, the CDR3 reads TGCAGTGCTAGAGTTGAGCCGAGAGATGAAGCTTTCTTT.

The chain combines TRBV27 with TRBJ2-6; 9 nucleotides align to TRBD1. V shed 7 bases and J 2 bases; nucleotides not matched to a gene: 12. Germline V gene data show CDR1 as MNHEY and CDR2 as SMNVEV (reference sequence). This CDR3 is 18 amino acids long. The CDR3 region is CASKVWGQGSPGANVLTF. The CDR3 DNA follows: TGTGCCAGCAAGGTTTGGGGACAGGGTAGCCCTGGGGCCAACGTCCTGACTTTC.

The chain uses TRBV6-1 and TRBJ1-2; perhaps TRBD1 as D (6 bases). V shed 6 bases and J shed 3 bases, with 17 bases lying between them. The CDR3 totals 15 residues. Germline V gene sequence: CDR1 MNHNS, CDR2 SASEGT. The CDR3: CASREQGRVYYGYTF. The CDR3 coding sequence is TGTGCCAGCAGGGAACAGGGCAGGGTGTACTATGGCTACACCTTC.

The J gene is TRBJ1-5, the V gene TRBV6-1, with 11 bases identical to TRBD1. Losses at the gene ends were 8 bases for V and 4 bases for J; bases not matched to a gene: 13. Per germline, CDR1 MNHNS and CDR2 SASEGT. The CDR3 totals 17 residues. In DNA form, the CDR3 reads TGTGCCAGCCGACCCCGGGACAGGGGGATCGGAAATCAGCCCCAGCATTTT. This codes for CASRPRDRGIGNQPQHF.

A few counts support this clonotype. The chain uses TRBV29-1 and TRBJ1-5; 7 bases align to TRBD1. V dropped 4 bases and J dropped 2; count of bases not matched to a gene: 2. The CDR3 length is 13 residues. CDR1 is SQVTM and CDR2 is ANQGSEA in the germline V gene. This CDR3 reads CSVGTGGNQPQHF. DNA for the CDR3: TGCAGCGTTGGAACAGGGGGCAATCAGCCCCAGCATTTT.

The chain has TRBV6-1 and TRBJ2-5; perhaps TRBD1 as D (7 bases). The CDR3 sequence is 16 residues long. Germline V gives CDR1 MNHNS, CDR2 SASEGT. V was shortened by 6 bases and J by 3 bases, with 20 bases between the two germline ends. The CDR3 nucleotides read TGTGCCAGCAGGACGGTCCACCAGGGGGGTAAAGAGACCCAGTACTTC. It is translated as CASRTVHQGGKETQYF.

This clonotype was observed a few times. The genes are TRBV20-1 and TRBJ1-2; tentative D call: TRBD1 (5 bases). This CDR3 has 11 residues. Germline V lookup: CDR1 DFQATT, CDR2 SNEGSKA (reference sequence). The V end was cut by 6 bases, the J end by 1 base, with 6 bases between. CDR3 residues: CSAQGNYGYTF. The CDR3 DNA is TGCAGTGCCCAGGGTAACTATGGCTACACCTTC.

The chain combines TRBV10-3 with TRBJ2-7, with D unclear. The V and J ends lost 2 bases and 2 bases respectively, with 10 bases between them. The CDR3 length is 14 residues. The germline V gene encodes CDR1 ENHRY and CDR2 SYGVKD. CDR3 sequence (DNA): TGTGCCATCAGTGAGCCCCGCTGGGCCTACGAGCAGTACTTC. Translation gives CAISEPRWAYEQYF.

This clonotype is medium-sized (0.01 to 0.1%). The V and J genes are TRBV24-1 and TRBJ2-1, with a possible D match to TRBD2 (6 bases). Trimming removed 4 bases at V and 2 bases at J, with 14 bases between. Germline CDR1 KGHDR, CDR2 SFDVKD. The CDR3 runs to 16 residues. Here the CDR3 reads CATSDPIADAYNEQFF. The CDR3 bases are TGTGCCACCAGTGACCCTATAGCGGATGCCTACAATGAGCAGTTCTTC.

The genes are TRBV20-1 and TRBJ1-5; 8 bases match TRBD1. With 6 bases clipped from V and 4 bases from J, the junction kept 11 bases outside the gene matches. CDR3 length equals 15 residues. Germline V gene lookup returns CDR1 DFQATT and CDR2 SNEGSKA (reference sequence). Here the CDR3 DNA reads TGCAGTGCGAAAGAGACAGGGGCCATTAATCAGCCCCAGCATTTT. Residues: CSAKETGAINQPQHF.

This clonotype was picked up a small number of times. The V gene is TRBV20-1, the J gene TRBJ2-5, with D perhaps matching TRBD1 or TRBD2 (6 bases each). CDR3 length: 16 residues. Trimming cost V 6 bases and J 0 bases, with 20 bases left between them. CDR1 and CDR2 from the germline V gene are DFQATT and SNEGSKA (reference sequence). The CDR3 sequence: CSAQGDTGGYQETQYF. The CDR3 DNA reads TGCAGTGCCCAAGGGGACACTGGGGGGTACCAAGAGACCCAGTACTTC.